This T cell receptor (beta chain) was recovered during a study of blood T cell repertoires in COVID-19. Study details: Sites across the United States, Italy and Spain contributed samples from acute and convalescent COVID-19.

Per the authors' pipeline: Nucleated cell number was recorded as an estimate derived from reference gene primer amplification. The protocol was immunoSEQ multiplex PCR, while the TCRdb copy is restricted to in-frame clones and leaves out a portion. V and J calls plus clone size are reproduced from that table; the DNA served to infer D and trimming. Here the sample spans about 120,000 clones, around 86% being singletons. This sequence originates from a man between 35 and 55 years old with acute or convalescent COVID-19. The sequenced sample consisted of peripheral blood.

CDR3 amino acids: CASTGTAPYGYTF. The CDR3 bases are TGTGCCAGCACCGGGACAGCCCCCTATGGCTACACCTTC. V and J are TRBV25-1 and TRBJ1-2, with 7 bases aligning to TRBD1. Germline V gene data show CDR1 as MGHDK and CDR2 as SYGVNS. Unmatched junction bases numbered 6, after V lost 7 bases and J lost 4 bases. This CDR3 spans 13 amino acids.